This is a list of T cell receptor beta chains from one sample in a study of identical twins. One entry per CDR3 protein, called by TCRdb with MiXCR from the 5' RACE reads. The sample has about 530,000 distinct CDR3 sequences; about a fifth are singletons. These same records also appear under a second study, on yellow fever vaccine responses in identical twins.

Sequenced material: CD4+ T cells sorted from blood. Receptors originate from a young woman in good health. Each CDR3 is given with its conserved first and last residue. A D gene is named only where the DNA matches it firmly. The size of a clone is reported for some rows only, either as once, few or many, or as a class for expanded clones.

CDR3 DNA	CDR3 protein	J gene	D gene	V gene	clone size
TGTGCCAGCAGCTTAGTGGAGGGCCCCGTAAATTCACCCCTCCACTTT	CASSLVEGPVNSPLHF	TRBJ1-6	NA	TRBV7-2	NA
TGTGCCAGCAGCCCGAGATCCAGGGGACTAGCGGGAGTGGGCACCGGGGAGCTGTTTTTT	CASSPRSRGLAGVGTGELFF	TRBJ2-2	TRBD2	TRBV9	NA
TGTGCCACCAGCCTCGGGACTTCGGGAGGTGGGGAGCTGTTTTTT	CATSLGTSGGGELFF	TRBJ2-2	TRBD2	TRBV15	few
TGCGCCAGCAGCGATGCTCTAGATACCGGGGAGCTGTTTTTT	CASSDALDTGELFF	TRBJ2-2	NA	TRBV10-1	NA
TGTGCCAGCAGTTTAAGCTCGTGGGACGGCAACACTGAAGCTTTCTTT	CASSLSSWDGNTEAFF	TRBJ1-1	NA	TRBV12-3/TRBV12-4	many
TGTGCCAGCAGCTTAGAATTTCTCACAGATACGCAGTATTTT	CASSLEFLTDTQYF	TRBJ2-3	NA	TRBV7-2	NA
TGTGCCAGCAGCCGCCCCGGGACAGGGACCTTATACGAGCAGTACTTC	CASSRPGTGTLYEQYF	TRBJ2-7	TRBD1	TRBV28	NA
TGTGCCAGCAGCCAAGATTGGACAGGGAACACTGAAGCTTTCTTT	CASSQDWTGNTEAFF	TRBJ1-1	TRBD1	TRBV3-1	NA
TGCGCCAGCAGCTTGGTCGGGCTAGTTGACAATGAGCAGTTCTTC	CASSLVGLVDNEQFF	TRBJ2-1	NA	TRBV5-1	few
TGTGCCAGCAGCTTAGCTACCGGGACAGGGGGCTCTGGGGCCAACGTCCTGACTTTC	CASSLATGTGGSGANVLTF	TRBJ2-6	TRBD1	TRBV11-1	NA
TGTGCCACCAAACCCGCTCCCGACTCCACTAGCTCCAATGAGCAGTTCTTC	CATKPAPDSTSSNEQFF	TRBJ2-1	NA	TRBV12-3/TRBV12-4	few
TGTGCCAGCAGTTACGGGACTAGCATTCGCTACGAGCAGTACTTC	CASSYGTSIRYEQYF	TRBJ2-7	TRBD2	TRBV12-3/TRBV12-4	NA
TGCGCCAGCAGCCCCCAACACCGCTCCTACGAGCAGTACTTC	CASSPQHRSYEQYF	TRBJ2-7	NA	TRBV5-1	NA
TGTGCCAGCAGCTTAGTGGTACTAGCGGGAGCCACCGGGGAGCTGTTTTTT	CASSLVVLAGATGELFF	TRBJ2-2	TRBD2	TRBV11-3	NA
TGTGCCAGCAGTTTATTCCAGGCCTATCGATTT	CASSLFQAYRF	TRBJ1-1	NA	TRBV12-3/TRBV12-4	few
TGTGCCAGCAGGGGCGGGGGGGTTGGAGATACGCAGTATTTT	CASRGGGVGDTQYF	TRBJ2-3	TRBD2	TRBV28	NA
TGTGCCAGCAGCATTGCCGGGGGGACCGGGGAGCTGTTTTTT	CASSIAGGTGELFF	TRBJ2-2	TRBD2	TRBV11-3	many
TGCGCCAGCAGCTTGTGGACAGCAACGGGCGAGCAGTACTTC	CASSLWTATGEQYF	TRBJ2-7	NA	TRBV5-1	NA
TGCGCCAGCAGCTATAGCGGGAGTGGTTCCTACGAGCAGTACTTC	CASSYSGSGSYEQYF	TRBJ2-7	TRBD2	TRBV5-1	few
TGTGCCAGCAGCTTACAGGGACTAGCGTTTAGCGGGCAAAATGAGCAGTTCTTC	CASSLQGLAFSGQNEQFF	TRBJ2-1	TRBD2	TRBV11-2	NA
TGTGCCATCAGTGAGACCACAGGTAACGGCTATGGCTACACCTTC	CAISETTGNGYGYTF	TRBJ1-2	NA	TRBV10-3	NA
TGTGCCATCAGTGAGCTATTCCCACTCTCGGAGCAGTTCTTC	CAISELFPLSEQFF	TRBJ2-1	NA	TRBV10-3	NA
TGCGCCAGCAGCTCAAAGGGCGGACTAGCGACAGATACGCAGTATTTT	CASSSKGGLATDTQYF	TRBJ2-3	TRBD2	TRBV5-1	NA
TGTGCCAGCAGTTGGCGGACTGCCGGAAGCACAGATACGCAGTATTTT	CASSWRTAGSTDTQYF	TRBJ2-3	NA	TRBV27	NA
TGTGCCAGCAGCTTACATCGGGAGCTTAGCGCCGGGGAGCTGTTTTTT	CASSLHRELSAGELFF	TRBJ2-2	NA	TRBV7-9	few
TGTGCCAGCAGGGGGACTAGCGGGAGAGGGTCCAATGAGCAGTTCTTC	CASRGTSGRGSNEQFF	TRBJ2-1	TRBD2	TRBV2	few
TGTGCCAGCACCAAAACTAGCGGGAGGTCCCAAGAGACCCAGTACTTC	CASTKTSGRSQETQYF	TRBJ2-5	TRBD2	TRBV7-8	NA
TGCAGTGCTAGAGATGGGGGGACTAACACAGATACGCAGTATTTT	CSARDGGTNTDTQYF	TRBJ2-3	TRBD2	TRBV20-1	few
TGTGCCAGCAGCCCGTGGGTAGCGGGGGCTGAGACCCAGTACTTC	CASSPWVAGAETQYF	TRBJ2-5	TRBD2	TRBV28	few
TGCAGTGCTAGATCAGGGCCAGCGAACACCGGGGAGCTGTTTTTT	CSARSGPANTGELFF	TRBJ2-2	NA	TRBV20-1	NA
TGTGCCACCAGTGATTCACGGGCTCGCGGGAGGGGCGGAGGGGATGAGCAGTTCTTC	CATSDSRARGRGGGDEQFF	TRBJ2-1	TRBD2	TRBV24-1	NA
TGTGCCAGCTCTCCGGGACAGGGGAGTCAAGAGACCCAGTACTTC	CASSPGQGSQETQYF	TRBJ2-5	TRBD1	TRBV18	NA